This TCR beta chain was profiled in a study of blood T cells in healthy people across ages. CDR1 is SGDLS and CDR2 is YYNGEE in the germline V gene. The CDR3 covers 15 residues. V gave up 4 bases and J gave up 4 bases, with 17 bases separating them. A J-beta primer mix and a sample-barcoded 5' primer were used in a second PCR of roughly 7 to 12 cycles. TCRdb reprocessed the 5' RACE reads via MiXCR and lists one record per CDR3 protein. The sample records hundreds of thousands of distinct CDR3 sequences, less than 60% being singletons. Study-wide points: Among T cells, TCR beta diversity per million cells dropped roughly linearly as age rose.

Note on this clonotype: Its antigen is undetermined.

The chain combines TRBV9 with TRBJ1-2; no definite D call. The sample comprised blood. The clonotype originates from a man older than 75 in good health. The CDR3 DNA reads TGTGCCAGCAGCCCCCAACGGCTGGGTTTCTATGGCTACACCTTC. It specifies CASSPQRLGFYGYTF. Together with reference TRBV9 and TRBJ1-2, the CDR3 gives the full variable domain: DSGVTQTPKHLITATGQRVTLRCSPRSGDLSVYWYQQSLDQGLQFLIQYYNGEERAKGNILERFSAQQFPDLHSELNLSSLELGDSALYFCASSPQRLGFYGYTFGSGTRLTVV.